This T cell receptor beta chain was recorded in a study of T cell responses to AZD1222 COVID-19 vaccine. Study summary: Second-dose timings of about 4 or about 12 weeks were pooled. Overall study results and limits: Clonal diversity was possibly underestimated, and white British individuals and females predominated among donors.

Comment on this clone: No antigen is known for it.

Germline loops: CDR1 SGHNT, CDR2 YYREEE (reference sequence). V was cut by 0 bases and J by 8 bases, with 20 bases left in between. The CDR3 runs 16 residues. Sequencing used immunoSEQ multiplex PCR; TCRdb keeps in-frame clones, though not all of them. The data contain around 140,000 clones, 90% of them singletons. The chain carries TRBV5-4 and TRBJ1-2; a possible D gene is TRBD1 (5 bases). The receptor comes from an adult in good health. The sample here was peripheral blood, taken on day 0 of AZD1222 vaccination. The DNA of the CDR3 is TGTGCCAGCAGCTTGGCCGGGACCCGTGGCTTTAGAGGCTACACCTTC. Protein product: CASSLAGTRGFRGYTF. The full variable domain, rest sourced from reference TRBV5-4 and TRBJ1-2, is ETGVTQSPTHLIKTRGQQVTLRCSSQSGHNTVSWYQQALGQGPQFIFQYYREEENGRGNFPPRFSGLQFPNYSSELNVNALELDDSALYLCASSLAGTRGFRGYTFGSGTRLTVV.